The 30 T cell receptor beta chains below come from one sample, sequenced in a study of breast tumors, draining lymph nodes, adjacent tissues. Each CDR3 protein is one row after TCRdb ran MiXCR on the multiplex PCR reads. The sample contains 84,000 or so distinct CDR3 sequences, roughly 28% of which appear only once. Breast cancer patients provided tissue from their axillary draining lymph nodes. Sequenced material: axillary lymph node tissue. The receptors come from a female donor with breast cancer. Some clones in this sample may be carry-over from other donors' samples.

The table lists this clonotype with many counts. This chain connects TRBV18 to TRBJ2-1; 7 bases agree with TRBD2. CDR3 length: 15 residues. CDR1 and CDR2 (germline): KGHSH, LQKENI. V gave up 0 bases and J gave up 7 bases; unmatched junction bases: 6. CDR3 sequence reads: CASSPPSGKDNEQFF. In nucleotides, the CDR3 is TGTGCCAGCTCACCACCGAGCGGGAAAGATAATGAGCAGTTCTTC.

This clonotype was counted many times. This sequence joins TRBV4-1 and TRBJ2-5, with TRBD1 as a possible D gene (6 bases). CDR1 is MGHRA, CDR2 YSYEKL, per germline. The ends were cut back, 1 base at V and 5 bases at J, with 11 bases in the middle. The CDR3 covers 14 residues. Here the CDR3 DNA reads TGCGCCAGCAGCCAAGCGAATCAGGGGGAGACCCAGTACTTC. Protein sequence: CASSQANQGETQYF.

V gene TRBV6-5 combines with J gene TRBJ1-1; 8 bases align to TRBD1. The length of the CDR3 is 13 residues. The germline V gene encodes CDR1 MNHEY and CDR2 SVGAGI. With 6 bases clipped from V and 4 bases from J, the junction kept 4 bases outside the gene matches. The DNA for the CDR3 is TGTGCCAGCAGCCCTGACAGGGGCACTGAAGCTTTCTTT. Protein sequence: CASSPDRGTEAFF.

This rearrangement joins TRBV15 to TRBJ1-3, with D hard to call. Deletions cut 0 bases from V and 1 base from J, with 10 bases between. This CDR3 contains 16 residues. CDR1 LNHNV and CDR2 YYDKDF come from the germline V gene (reference sequence). CDR3 coding DNA: TGTGCCACCAGCAGAGATCCCGGGGAGTCTGGAAACACCATATATTTT. As protein: CATSRDPGESGNTIYF.

V usage is TRBV29-1 and J usage is TRBJ1-1, with D uncertain. Per the germline V gene, CDR1 is SQVTM and CDR2 is ANQGSEA. The V gene lost 8 bases and the J gene lost 5 bases, with 21 bases spanning the gap. The CDR3 is 14 amino acids. The CDR3 spells CSITEAGTGTEAFF. CDR3 in DNA: TGCAGCATCACGGAGGCGGGAACGGGAACTGAAGCTTTCTTT.

This clonotype was recorded many times. The chain uses TRBV30 and TRBJ1-2; D might be TRBD1 (5 bases). V was clipped by 0 bases and J by 7 bases, with 9 bases between them. CDR1 is GTSNPN and CDR2 is SVGIG in the germline V gene (reference sequence). This CDR3 has 12 residues. The chain's CDR3 is CAWSVSGAGYTF. CDR3 DNA: TGTGCCTGGAGTGTATCCGGGGCTGGCTACACCTTC.

As regards this clonotype: The germline gene is not matched at one end of the junction; a read error may be the cause. This chain's CDR3 is CAWTRAGSTIYF. The CDR3 nucleotides read TGCGCCTGGACGAGGGCTGGAAGCACCATATATTTT. The chain recombines TRBV30 with TRBJ1-3; no definite D call. This CDR3 is built from 12 residues. Per germline, CDR1 GTSNPN and CDR2 SVGIG (reference sequence).

This clonotype occurred once. The V and J genes are TRBV2 and TRBJ1-1; tentative D call: TRBD1 (5 bases). The germline V gene encodes CDR1 SNHLY and CDR2 FYNNEI. Trimming pared 4 bases from V and 4 bases from J, leaving 16 bases between. The CDR3 is 15 amino acids. The CDR3 nucleotides are TGTGCCAGCAGTGTAAGGGACGCCTGGGGCACTGAAGCTTTCTTT. Protein: CASSVRDAWGTEAFF.

This clonotype was seen at least ten times. This chain links TRBV7-8 with TRBJ2-1; D is unresolved. The CDR3 length is 13 residues. CDR1 is SGHVS, CDR2 FQNEAQ, per germline. V was clipped by 5 bases and J by 9 bases, with 14 bases between them. As DNA, the CDR3 is TGTGCCAGCAGCCTTGGGGAAAGTCGTGAGCAGTTCTTC. It specifies CASSLGESREQFF.

Many counts were recorded for this clonotype. The chain has TRBV6-1 and TRBJ1-2; the match to TRBD1 covers 8 bases. The CDR3 extends over 14 amino acids. V shed 4 bases, J shed 4 bases, and the junction held 5 bases outside the gene matches. The germline gives CDR1 MNHNS, CDR2 SASEGT. As DNA, the CDR3 is TGTGCCAGCAGTGCAGGGGGCGCCGGCTATGGCTACACCTTC. As protein: CASSAGGAGYGYTF.

Concerning this clonotype itself: One end of the junction is discordant with germline, which a read error may explain. The chain combines TRBV6-2 or TRBV6-3 with TRBJ1-1; no firm D call. Germline CDR1 is MNHEY and CDR2 is SVGEGT. CDR3 length: 11 amino acids. CDR3 loop: CASSYSLGALF. In DNA, the CDR3 is TGTGCCAGCAGTTACTCGTTGGGAGCTCTCTTT.

On this clonotype itself: The conserved closing phenylalanine or tryptophan is absent in this CDR3, likely reflecting a read error. This chain uses TRBV7-9 with TRBJ2-1; 9 bases match TRBD2. The CDR3 length is 16 residues. CDR1 and CDR2 from the germline V gene are SEHNR and FQNEAQ (reference sequence). The CDR3: CSSSLAGGTAYNEQFC. The CDR3 DNA reads as TGTTCCAGCAGCTTGGCGGGAGGGACGGCCTACAATGAGCAGTTCTGC.

This clonotype was observed at least ten times. The chain carries TRBV6-1 and TRBJ1-2; 8 nucleotides match TRBD1. Germline CDR1 is MNHNS and CDR2 is SASEGT. This CDR3 has 14 residues. J lost 2 bases, V lost 7 bases, and 6 bases had no gene match. The DNA for the CDR3 is TGTGCCAGCACCAGGACAGGGATGAACTATGGCTACACCTTC. Amino acids: CASTRTGMNYGYTF.

This chain links TRBV10-3 with TRBJ2-2; D is ambiguous. The CDR3 loop spans 9 amino acids. From germline, CDR1 is ENHRY and CDR2 SYGVKD. The V end was cut by 10 bases, the J end by 8 bases, with 5 bases between. The CDR3 sequence is CATKGELFF. The CDR3 region has the DNA TGTGCCACCAAGGGGGAGCTGTTTTTT.

This rearrangement joins TRBV19 to TRBJ2-2; 10 bases map to TRBD1. The CDR3 spans 17 residues. The J segment lost 2 bases and the V segment lost 9 bases, leaving 12 bases of the junction unmatched. The V gene's germline CDR1 is LNHDA and CDR2 SQIVND (reference sequence). This CDR3 is CASQPGQGLKNTGELFF. CDR3 DNA sequence: TGTGCCAGCCAACCGGGACAGGGGCTAAAAAACACCGGGGAGCTGTTTTTT.

This clonotype has a count of ten or more. The V and J genes are TRBV28 and TRBJ2-6; D is ambiguous. Germline CDR1 MDHEN, CDR2 SYDVKM. Between the trimmed V and J ends, which lost 3 bases and 0 bases, there was a span of 21 bases. The CDR3 consists of 20 residues. Written as DNA, the CDR3 is TGTGCCAGCAGTTTTGGGTTTGCTCGGCAGGCCCCCTCTGGGGCCAACGTCCTGACTTTC. Protein: CASSFGFARQAPSGANVLTF.

This clonotype has only a few counts. J is TRBJ1-1 and V is TRBV19; TRBD1 matches 7 bases. CDR1 and CDR2 from the germline V gene are LNHDA and SQIVND (reference sequence). V trimming: 6 bases; J trimming: 8 bases; junction bases outside the gene matches: 9. The CDR3 contains 13 residues. The CDR3 sequence: CASSPGTALEAFF. For the CDR3, the DNA is TGTGCCAGTAGCCCCGGGACAGCCCTAGAAGCTTTCTTT.

At least ten counts were recorded for this clonotype. V and J are TRBV18 and TRBJ1-2; no clear D gene. CDR3 size: 13 residues. V was clipped by 7 bases and J by 2 bases, with 11 bases between them. CDR1 and CDR2 from the germline V gene are KGHSH and LQKENI. The CDR3: CASFTTENYGYTF. In DNA form, the CDR3 reads TGTGCCAGCTTCACCACAGAGAACTATGGCTACACCTTC.

At least ten counts were recorded for this clonotype. This rearrangement joins TRBV7-2 to TRBJ1-5; D is unclear. Germline V gene sequence: CDR1 SGHTA, CDR2 FQGNSA. Trimming cost V 1 base and J 4 bases, with 8 bases left between them. CDR3 size: 14 residues. CDR3 sequence (DNA): TGTGCCAGCAGCTTAGGAAGGGTGAATCAGCCCCAGCATTTT. Its protein is CASSLGRVNQPQHF.

This clonotype was seen ten or more times. A much more abundant neighbour one base away suggests this may be a read error. The chain employs TRBV20-1 and TRBJ2-7; D unresolved. The CDR3 spans 13 residues. Germline loops: CDR1 DFQATT, CDR2 SNEGSKA (reference sequence). CDR3 sequence (DNA): TGCAGTGCTGCCCCCATGACCCCCTACGCGCAGTACTTC. The encoded protein is CSAAPMTPYAQYF.

This rearrangement joins TRBV12-3 or TRBV12-4 to TRBJ1-5; D is undetermined. Gene TRBJ2-3 matches the end of the DNA better, so the J call may be wrong. The CDR3 runs 12 residues. The CDR3 protein is CASRSDYRPQYF. In DNA, the CDR3 is TGTGCCAGCCGATCGGATTATCGGCCCCAGTATTTT.

This clonotype was counted ten times or more. The V gene is TRBV20-1, the J gene TRBJ1-4; D is uncertain. The germline gives CDR1 DFQATT, CDR2 SNEGSKA (reference sequence). Trimming left V 0 bases short and J 8 bases short, with 10 bases between. The CDR3 has 13 residues. CDR3 DNA: TGCAGTGCTAGAGATGAGTTGAGAGAAAAACTGTTTTTT. Protein sequence: CSARDELREKLFF.

This clonotype was recorded a few times. The gene calls are TRBV20-1 and TRBJ1-1; the D gene is possibly TRBD1 (5 bases). Germline CDR1 and CDR2: DFQATT and SNEGSKA (reference sequence). The CDR3 runs to 14 residues. V was pared by 0 bases and J by 5 bases, with 13 bases between. CDR3 nucleotides: TGCAGTGCTAGAGATGCGGGGGGAAAGACTGAAGCTTTCTTT. This gives the protein CSARDAGGKTEAFF.

This clonotype was recorded once. V is TRBV4-3 and J is TRBJ2-5; possibly TRBD1 for D (6 bases). Germline V gene sequence: CDR1 LGHNA, CDR2 YSLEER. V dropped 0 bases and J dropped 1 base, with 18 bases sitting between them. This CDR3 spans 18 amino acids. As DNA, the CDR3 is TGCGCCAGCAGCCAAGAACGGACAGCGCAGCCCATCCAAGAGACCCAGTACTTC. It specifies CASSQERTAQPIQETQYF.

At least ten counts were recorded for this clonotype. The chain links TRBV2 to TRBJ1-1, with D unclear. The CDR3 runs 12 residues. Germline CDR1 is SNHLY and CDR2 is FYNNEI. V shed 3 bases and J shed 8 bases, with 10 bases lying between them. The CDR3 here is CASSERVDEAFF. The CDR3 bases are TGTGCCAGCAGTGAGAGGGTAGACGAAGCTTTCTTT. Drawing the rest from reference TRBV2 and TRBJ1-1, the complete variable domain is EPEVTQTPSHQVTQMGQEVILRCVPISNHLYFYWYRQILGQKVEFLVSFYNNEISEKSEIFDDQFSVERPDGSNFTLKIRSTKLEDSAMYFCASSERVDEAFFGQGTRLTVV.

This clonotype was recorded many times. V gene TRBV10-3 combines with J gene TRBJ2-7, with TRBD1 matching over 8 bases. Germline trimming cut 5 bases from V and 6 bases from J; bases unmatched to any gene: 9. Germline-derived CDR1 and CDR2 are ENHRY and SYGVKD. The CDR3 extends over 14 amino acids. CDR3 nucleotide sequence: TGTGCCATCAGTTCAGACAGGGGCCAAGGCGAGCAGTACTTC. Protein sequence: CAISSDRGQGEQYF.

In its sample, this clonotype was seen many times. The V gene is TRBV18, the J gene TRBJ2-3; D is possibly TRBD1 (6 bases). The CDR3 runs to 15 residues. V was cut by 1 base and J by 0 bases, with 8 bases left in between. The germline V gene encodes CDR1 KGHSH and CDR2 LQKENI. CDR3 loop: CASSPLQGSTDTQYF. The CDR3 DNA sequence: TGTGCCAGCTCACCACTACAGGGCAGCACAGATACGCAGTATTTT.

This clonotype has ten or more counts. V and J are TRBV19 and TRBJ2-5; D gene unclear. Per the germline V gene, CDR1 is LNHDA and CDR2 is SQIVND (reference sequence). The V end lost 3 bases, the J end lost 5 bases, and 16 bases lay between the germline ends. The CDR3 contains 15 residues. The CDR3 spells CASSIGPTSLETQYF. For the CDR3, the DNA is TGTGCCAGTAGTATTGGGCCCACATCGCTGGAGACCCAGTACTTC. The full variable domain, its missing parts supplied by reference TRBV19 and TRBJ2-5, is DGGITQSPKYLFRKEGQNVTLSCEQNLNHDAMYWYRQDPGQGLRLIYYSQIVNDFQKGDIAEGYSVSREKKESFPLTVTSAQKNPTAFYLCASSIGPTSLETQYFGPGTRLLVL.

This clonotype was detected many times. The rearrangement joins TRBV2 to TRBJ1-6; D perhaps matches TRBD1 (5 bases). There are 13 residues in the CDR3. Germline CDR1 and CDR2: SNHLY and FYNNEI. Trimming took off 8 bases at V and 7 bases at J, with 12 bases between the two ends. CDR3 in amino acids: CASADRGNSPLHF. CDR3 DNA: TGTGCCAGCGCTGACAGAGGAAATTCACCCCTCCACTTT.

This clonotype showed up many times. The genes are TRBV28 and TRBJ1-4; no definite D call. The V and J ends lost 7 bases and 4 bases respectively, with 4 bases between them. CDR1 is MDHEN and CDR2 is SYDVKM in the germline V gene. The CDR3 has 11 amino acids. CDR3 DNA: TGTGCCAGCACCCTTAATGAAAAACTGTTTTTT. Translated, it gives CASTLNEKLFF.